Shown below are 16 T cell receptor beta chains from a single sample sequenced in a study of CD8 T cells in ankylosing spondylitis. Antigen specificity for these receptors is unknown. TCRdb analysed the 5' RACE reads with MiXCR anew, one entry per CDR3 protein. The top ten hold roughly 16% of the sample, which has roughly 370,000 distinct CDR3 sequences, more than 20% seen once. Study-level points and caveats: In ankylosing spondylitis blood, a motif of several highly homologous TCR beta variants appeared characteristic.

The material sequenced was blood, either unsorted or a sorted T cell fraction (not recorded which). These receptors originate from a male donor with ankylosing spondylitis.

The CDR3 region has the DNA TGTGCCACCAGTGATCCCGGACTAGCGGGAGCAGATACGCAGTATTTT. It yields the protein CATSDPGLAGADTQYF. The V and J genes are TRBV24-1 and TRBJ2-3, with 13 positions matching TRBD2. CDR3 length equals 16 residues. V shed 3 bases, J shed 4 bases, and the junction held 3 bases outside the gene matches. CDR1 is KGHDR, CDR2 SFDVKD, per germline.

The table lists this clonotype with a few counts. V usage is TRBV24-1 and J usage is TRBJ2-3; possibly TRBD1 for D (8 bases). This CDR3 region has 18 residues. The V gene's germline CDR1 is KGHDR and CDR2 SFDVKD. V shed 1 base and J shed 3 bases, with 19 bases lying between them. The CDR3 region is CATSDLRSTGDYTDTQYF. DNA of the CDR3: TGTGCCACCAGTGATTTACGATCGACAGGGGACTATACAGATACGCAGTATTTT.

The gene calls are TRBV6-6 and TRBJ1-5, with a possible D match to TRBD1 (6 bases). Germline assignment: CDR1 MNHNY and CDR2 SVGAGI (reference sequence). The CDR3 has 13 amino acids. Trimming pared 7 bases from V and 9 bases from J, leaving 16 bases between. The CDR3 coding sequence is TGTGCCAGCACTTGGACAGCCCCAGGGCCCCAGCATTTT. Residues: CASTWTAPGPQHF.

This clonotype was observed a few times. The rearrangement joins TRBV12-3 or TRBV12-4 to TRBJ2-1; TRBD2 aligns across 11 bases. The CDR3 runs to 16 residues. The J segment lost 0 bases and the V segment lost 6 bases, leaving 4 bases of the junction unmatched. The CDR3 coding sequence is TGTGCCAGCAGGGGAACTAGCGGGGGCTCCTACAATGAGCAGTTCTTC. Translating it yields CASRGTSGGSYNEQFF.

V usage is TRBV6-1 and J usage is TRBJ2-3; D is ambiguous. This CDR3 has 14 amino acids. V was clipped by 8 bases and J by 8 bases, with 20 bases between them. CDR1 and CDR2 from the germline V gene are MNHNS and SASEGT. The CDR3 is CASQRMGPSGTQYF. DNA for the CDR3: TGTGCCAGCCAAAGAATGGGCCCATCAGGTACGCAGTATTTT.

J is TRBJ2-2 and V is TRBV6-1; 8 bases align to TRBD2. CDR3 length: 17 residues. The trim removed 3 bases at V and 5 bases at J, leaving 11 bases unmatched. The V gene's germline CDR1 is MNHNS and CDR2 SASEGT. The CDR3 is CASSDALAAGETGELFF. The CDR3 DNA follows: TGTGCCAGCAGTGACGCGCTCGCAGCGGGAGAAACCGGGGAGCTGTTTTTT.

CDR3 nucleotides: TGTGCCAGCAGTTATTCCTGGGACAGGTTCCAAGAGACCCAGTACTTC. The encoded protein is CASSYSWDRFQETQYF. The chain has TRBV6-5 and TRBJ2-5; TRBD1 matches 8 bases. V lost 3 bases and J lost 1; bases outside the gene matches: 7. The CDR3 runs 16 residues. Germline loops: CDR1 MNHEY, CDR2 SVGAGI.

This chain connects TRBV3-1 to TRBJ1-6, with 7 bases identical to TRBD1. The CDR3 runs 15 residues. Germline CDR1 is LGHDT and CDR2 is YNNKEL (reference sequence). V was pared by 8 bases and J by 7 bases, with 11 bases of the junction left unmatched. The CDR3 loop is CASHPGGVGNSPLHF. For the CDR3, the DNA is TGTGCCAGCCACCCAGGGGGGGTGGGCAATTCACCCCTCCACTTT.

CDR3 residues: CASSRGPPGEQFF. CDR3 coding DNA: TGCGCCAGCAGCCGGGGGCCGCCGGGTGAGCAGTTCTTC. This chain joins TRBV4-3 and TRBJ2-1; TRBD1 might be the D (6 bases). The CDR3 is 13 residues long. The V and J ends lost 4 bases and 9 bases respectively, with 13 bases between them. Germline values: CDR1 LGHNA, CDR2 YSLEER.

The chain is built from TRBV5-1 and TRBJ2-3, with 8 bases that match TRBD2. V shed 0 bases, J shed 0 bases, and the junction held 6 bases outside the gene matches. Germline loops: CDR1 SGHRS, CDR2 YFSETQ. The CDR3 is 17 amino acids. CDR3 region: CASSLALASGSTDTQYF. The CDR3 bases are TGCGCCAGCAGCTTGGCCTTGGCTAGCGGGAGCACAGATACGCAGTATTTT.

This clonotype was found a few times. The chain is built from TRBV27 and TRBJ2-5; 11 bases agree with TRBD2. From germline, CDR1 is MNHEY and CDR2 SMNVEV (reference sequence). After removal of 5 bases from V and 1 base from J, the junction contained 3 bases not matched to a gene. The CDR3 is made up of 15 amino acids. CDR3 coding DNA: TGTGCCAGCAGTGGGGGGACTAGCGGCCAAGAGACCCAGTACTTC. Translating it yields CASSGGTSGQETQYF.

This clonotype turned up a few times. The rearrangement joins TRBV11-2 to TRBJ1-3; 7 bases are a match to TRBD1. CDR3 length: 17 residues. The junction had 10 bases not matched to a gene; V was cut back by 5 bases and J by 0 bases. Germline-derived CDR1 and CDR2 are SGHAT and FQNNGV. The CDR3 sequence: CASSQTGTANSGNTIYF. CDR3 coding DNA: TGTGCCAGCAGCCAAACCGGGACAGCTAACTCTGGAAACACCATATATTTT.

This clonotype showed up just a few times. The chain is built from TRBV5-1 and TRBJ2-3, with 8 bases aligning to TRBD2. V gave up 4 bases and J gave up 5 bases; unmatched junction bases: 9. CDR3 size: 15 residues. CDR1 and CDR2 from the germline V gene are SGHRS and YFSETQ. The DNA of the CDR3 is TGCGCCAGCAGCCCGGGACTAGGGGCCCAAGATACGCAGTATTTT. This translates into CASSPGLGAQDTQYF. Variable domain in full (rest from reference TRBV5-1 and TRBJ2-3): KAGVTQTPRYLIKTRGQQVTLSCSPISGHRSVSWYQQTPGQGLQFLFEYFSETQRNKGNFPGRFSGRQFSNSRSEMNVSTLELGDSALYLCASSPGLGAQDTQYFGPGTRLTVL.

The V gene is TRBV4-3, the J gene TRBJ1-5; D is undetermined. This CDR3 has 14 amino acids. Trimming removed 0 bases at V and 2 bases at J, with 5 bases between. The germline gives CDR1 LGHNA, CDR2 YSLEER. The CDR3 DNA is TGCGCCAGCAGCCAAGATGCCGGCAATCAGCCCCAGCATTTT. This sequence encodes CASSQDAGNQPQHF.

This clonotype has just a few counts. The gene calls are TRBV20-1 and TRBJ2-1, with D perhaps TRBD2 (5 bases). The germline V gene has CDR1 DFQATT and CDR2 SNEGSKA (reference sequence). The CDR3 sequence is 12 residues long. The V and J ends lost 5 bases and 6 bases respectively, with 11 bases between them. The CDR3 loop reads CSAPRAGNEQFF. In nucleotides, the CDR3 is TGCAGTGCTCCCCGGGCGGGCAATGAGCAGTTCTTC.

This clonotype has just a few counts. The chain recombines TRBV20-1 with TRBJ2-1; TRBD1 might be the D (5 bases). The CDR3 has 17 residues. In germline, CDR1 is DFQATT, CDR2 SNEGSKA (reference sequence). V gave up 2 bases and J gave up 1 base, with 18 bases separating them. CDR3 sequence reads: CSARPLLPQGSYNEQFF. CDR3 sequence (DNA): TGCAGTGCTAGACCTCTACTGCCTCAGGGATCCTACAATGAGCAGTTCTTC.